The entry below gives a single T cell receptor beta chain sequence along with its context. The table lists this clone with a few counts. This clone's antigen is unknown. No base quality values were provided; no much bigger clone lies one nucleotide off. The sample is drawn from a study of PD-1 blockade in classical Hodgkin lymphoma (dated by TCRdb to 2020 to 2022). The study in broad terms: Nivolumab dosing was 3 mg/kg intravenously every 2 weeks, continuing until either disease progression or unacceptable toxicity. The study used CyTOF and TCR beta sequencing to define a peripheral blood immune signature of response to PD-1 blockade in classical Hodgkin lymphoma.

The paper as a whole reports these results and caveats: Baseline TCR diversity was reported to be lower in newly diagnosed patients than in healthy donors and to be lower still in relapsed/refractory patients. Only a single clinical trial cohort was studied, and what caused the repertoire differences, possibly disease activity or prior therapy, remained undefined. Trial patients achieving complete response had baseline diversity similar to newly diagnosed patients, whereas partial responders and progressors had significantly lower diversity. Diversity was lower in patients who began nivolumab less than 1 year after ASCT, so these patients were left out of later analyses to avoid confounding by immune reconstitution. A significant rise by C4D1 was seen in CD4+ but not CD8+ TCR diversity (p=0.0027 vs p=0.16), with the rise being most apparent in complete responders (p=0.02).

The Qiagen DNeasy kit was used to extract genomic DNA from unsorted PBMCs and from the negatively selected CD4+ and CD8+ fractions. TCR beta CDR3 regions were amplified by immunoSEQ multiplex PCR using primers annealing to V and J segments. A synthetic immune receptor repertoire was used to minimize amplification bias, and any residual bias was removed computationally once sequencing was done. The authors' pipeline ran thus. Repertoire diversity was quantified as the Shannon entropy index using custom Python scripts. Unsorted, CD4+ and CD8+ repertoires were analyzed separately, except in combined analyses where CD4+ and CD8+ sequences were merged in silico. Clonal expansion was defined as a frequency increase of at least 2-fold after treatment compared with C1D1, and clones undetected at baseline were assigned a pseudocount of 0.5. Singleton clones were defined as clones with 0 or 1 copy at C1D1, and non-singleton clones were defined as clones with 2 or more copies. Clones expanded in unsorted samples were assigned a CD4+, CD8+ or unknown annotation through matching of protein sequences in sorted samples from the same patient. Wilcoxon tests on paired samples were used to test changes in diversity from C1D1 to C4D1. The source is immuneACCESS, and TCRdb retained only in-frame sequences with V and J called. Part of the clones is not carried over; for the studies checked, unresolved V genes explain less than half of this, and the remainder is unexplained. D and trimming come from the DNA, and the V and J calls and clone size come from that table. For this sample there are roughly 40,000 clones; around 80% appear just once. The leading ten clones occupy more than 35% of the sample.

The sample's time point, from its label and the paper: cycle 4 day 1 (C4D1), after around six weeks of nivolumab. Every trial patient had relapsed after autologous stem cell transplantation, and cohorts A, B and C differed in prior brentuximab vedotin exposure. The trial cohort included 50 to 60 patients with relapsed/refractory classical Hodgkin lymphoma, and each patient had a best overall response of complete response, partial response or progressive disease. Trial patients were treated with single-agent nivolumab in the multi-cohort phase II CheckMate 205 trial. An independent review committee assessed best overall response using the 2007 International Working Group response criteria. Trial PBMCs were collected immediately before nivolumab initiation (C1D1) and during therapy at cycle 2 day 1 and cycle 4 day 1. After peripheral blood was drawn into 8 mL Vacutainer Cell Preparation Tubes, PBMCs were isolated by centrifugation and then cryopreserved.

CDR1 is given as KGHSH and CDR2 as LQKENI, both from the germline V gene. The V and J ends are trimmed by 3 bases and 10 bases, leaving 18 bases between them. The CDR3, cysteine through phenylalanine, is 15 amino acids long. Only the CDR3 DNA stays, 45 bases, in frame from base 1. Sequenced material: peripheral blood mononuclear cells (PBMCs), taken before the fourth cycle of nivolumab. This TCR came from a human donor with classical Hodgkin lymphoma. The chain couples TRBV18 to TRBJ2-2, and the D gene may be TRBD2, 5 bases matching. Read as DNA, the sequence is TGTGCCAGCTCACCCTCAATCGGGATGTTTGAGGAGCTGTTTTTT. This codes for CASSPSIGMFEELFF.